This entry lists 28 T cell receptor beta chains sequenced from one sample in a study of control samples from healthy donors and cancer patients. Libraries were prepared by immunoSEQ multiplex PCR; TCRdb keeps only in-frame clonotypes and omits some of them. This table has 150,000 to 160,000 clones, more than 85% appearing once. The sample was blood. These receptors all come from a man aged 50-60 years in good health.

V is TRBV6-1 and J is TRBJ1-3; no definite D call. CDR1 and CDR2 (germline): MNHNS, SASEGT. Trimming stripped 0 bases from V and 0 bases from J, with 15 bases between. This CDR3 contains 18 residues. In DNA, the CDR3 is TGTGCCAGCAGTGAAGCGCCCTGGGTACCGTCCTCTGGAAACACCATATATTTT. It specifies CASSEAPWVPSSGNTIYF.

In nucleotides, the CDR3 is TGTGCCAGCAGTTTAGGAGCGGGAGTTGAGACCCAGTACTTC. It encodes CASSLGAGVETQYF. This chain links TRBV28 with TRBJ2-5, with 8 bases fitting TRBD2. Trimming cost V 2 bases and J 5 bases; bases outside gene matches: 4. The CDR3 loop spans 14 amino acids. Per the germline V gene, CDR1 is MDHEN and CDR2 is SYDVKM.

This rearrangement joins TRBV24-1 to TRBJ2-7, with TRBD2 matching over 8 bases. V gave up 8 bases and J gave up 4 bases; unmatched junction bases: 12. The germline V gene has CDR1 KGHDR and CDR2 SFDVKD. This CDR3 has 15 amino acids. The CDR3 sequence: CATTSGIAGPYEQYF. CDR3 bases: TGTGCCACCACCTCAGGGATAGCGGGACCTTACGAGCAGTACTTC.

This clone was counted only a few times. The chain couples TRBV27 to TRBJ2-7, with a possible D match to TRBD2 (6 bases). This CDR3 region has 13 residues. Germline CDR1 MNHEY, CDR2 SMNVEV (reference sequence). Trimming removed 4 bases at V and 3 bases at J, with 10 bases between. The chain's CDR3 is CASSSEGGYEQYF. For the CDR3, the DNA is TGTGCCAGCAGTTCGGAGGGAGGCTACGAGCAGTACTTC.

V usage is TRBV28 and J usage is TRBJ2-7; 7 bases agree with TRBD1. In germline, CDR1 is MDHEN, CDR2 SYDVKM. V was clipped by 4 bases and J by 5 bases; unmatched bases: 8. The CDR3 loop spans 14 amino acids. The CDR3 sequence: CASSSPLDRDEQYF. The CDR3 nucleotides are TGTGCCAGCAGTTCCCCTTTAGACAGGGACGAGCAGTACTTC.

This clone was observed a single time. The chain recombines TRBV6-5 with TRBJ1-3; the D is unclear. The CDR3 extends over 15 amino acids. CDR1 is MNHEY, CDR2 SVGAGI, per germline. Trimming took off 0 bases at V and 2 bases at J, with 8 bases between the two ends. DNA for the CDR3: TGTGCCAGCAGTTACTCGATCCGGGCTGGAAACACCATATATTTT. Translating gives CASSYSIRAGNTIYF.

CDR3 sequence (DNA): TGCGCCAGCAGCCAAGACGCGGCGGGAGTAGCTGCCGGGGAGCTGTTTTTT. Its translation: CASSQDAAGVAAGELFF. V and J are TRBV4-1 and TRBJ2-2; 7 bases map to TRBD2. V shed 0 bases, J shed 6 bases, and the junction held 10 bases outside the gene matches. The CDR3 runs to 17 residues. Germline loops: CDR1 MGHRA, CDR2 YSYEKL.

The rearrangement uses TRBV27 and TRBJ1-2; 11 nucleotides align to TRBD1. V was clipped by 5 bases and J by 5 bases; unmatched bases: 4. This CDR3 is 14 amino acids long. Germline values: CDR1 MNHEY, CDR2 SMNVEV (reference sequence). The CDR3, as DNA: TGTGCCAGCAGTCCGGACAGGGGGCATTATGGCTACACCTTC. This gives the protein CASSPDRGHYGYTF.

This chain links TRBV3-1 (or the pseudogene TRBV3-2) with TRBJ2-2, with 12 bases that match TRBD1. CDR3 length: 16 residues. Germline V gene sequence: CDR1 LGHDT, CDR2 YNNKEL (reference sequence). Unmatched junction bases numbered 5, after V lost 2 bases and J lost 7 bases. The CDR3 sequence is CASSQPGQGAVGELFF. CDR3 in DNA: TGTGCCAGCAGCCAACCGGGACAGGGGGCGGTCGGGGAGCTGTTTTTT.

The CDR3 bases are TGTGCCTGGAGTGTATGGTATCGGGAAAACACAGATACGCAGTATTTT. This gives the protein CAWSVWYRENTDTQYF. The chain recombines TRBV30 with TRBJ2-3, with a possible D match to TRBD2 (5 bases). This CDR3 is built from 16 residues. Looked up from germline, CDR1 is GTSNPN and CDR2 is SVGIG (reference sequence). The ends were cut back, 0 bases at V and 2 bases at J, with 15 bases in the middle.

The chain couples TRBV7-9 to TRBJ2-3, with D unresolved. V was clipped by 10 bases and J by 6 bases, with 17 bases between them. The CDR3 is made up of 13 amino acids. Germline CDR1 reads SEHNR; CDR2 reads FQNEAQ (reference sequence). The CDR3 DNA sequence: TGTGCCACCCCGTCGGCTCCGCGGGATACGCAGTATTTT. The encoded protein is CATPSAPRDTQYF.

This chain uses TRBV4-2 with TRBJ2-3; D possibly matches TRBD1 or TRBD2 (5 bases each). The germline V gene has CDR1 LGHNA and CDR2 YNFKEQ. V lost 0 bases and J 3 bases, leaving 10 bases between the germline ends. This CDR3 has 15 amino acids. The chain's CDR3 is CASSQDEGNTDTQYF. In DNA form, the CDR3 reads TGTGCCAGCAGCCAAGATGAGGGGAATACAGATACGCAGTATTTT.

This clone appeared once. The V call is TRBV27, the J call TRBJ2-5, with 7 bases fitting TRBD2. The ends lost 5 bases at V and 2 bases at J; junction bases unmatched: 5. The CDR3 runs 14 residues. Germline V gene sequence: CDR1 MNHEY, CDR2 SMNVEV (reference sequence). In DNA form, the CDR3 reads TGTGCCAGCAGTCTTCAGCGGGGACAAGAGACCCAGTACTTC. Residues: CASSLQRGQETQYF.

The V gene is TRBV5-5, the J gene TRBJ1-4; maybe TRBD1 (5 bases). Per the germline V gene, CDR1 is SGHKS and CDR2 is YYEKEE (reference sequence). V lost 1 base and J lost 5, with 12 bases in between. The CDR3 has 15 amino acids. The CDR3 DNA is TGTGCCAGCAGCTTGAGAGGGGCCGTAAATGAAAAACTGTTTTTT. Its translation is CASSLRGAVNEKLFF.

CDR3 amino acids: CSVDPGAIKKTQYF. The CDR3 nucleotides read TGCAGCGTTGACCCAGGGGCGATAAAAAAGACCCAGTACTTC. This chain connects TRBV29-1 to TRBJ2-5, with D possibly being TRBD1 (6 bases). The ends were cut back, 3 bases at V and 6 bases at J, with 17 bases in the middle. The CDR3 sequence is 14 residues long. The germline gives CDR1 SQVTM, CDR2 ANQGSEA.

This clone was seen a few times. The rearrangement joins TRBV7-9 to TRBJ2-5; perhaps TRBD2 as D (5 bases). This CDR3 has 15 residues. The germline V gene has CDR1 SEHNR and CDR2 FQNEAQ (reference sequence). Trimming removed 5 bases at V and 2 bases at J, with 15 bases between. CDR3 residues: CASSPKRRLQETQYF. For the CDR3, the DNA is TGTGCCAGCAGCCCCAAGAGGAGGCTTCAAGAGACCCAGTACTTC. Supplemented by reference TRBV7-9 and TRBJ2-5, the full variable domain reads DTGVSQNPRHKITKRGQNVTFRCDPISEHNRLYWYRQTLGQGPEFLTYFQNEAQLEKSRLLSDRFSAERPKGSFSTLEIQRTEQGDSAMYLCASSPKRRLQETQYFGPGTRLLVL.

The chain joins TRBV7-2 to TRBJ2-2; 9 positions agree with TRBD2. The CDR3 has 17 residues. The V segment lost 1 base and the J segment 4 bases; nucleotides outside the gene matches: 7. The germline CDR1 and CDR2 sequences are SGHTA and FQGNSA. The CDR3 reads CASSLDGGRALTGELFF. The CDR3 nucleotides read TGTGCCAGCAGCTTAGATGGCGGGAGGGCCCTCACCGGGGAGCTGTTTTTT.

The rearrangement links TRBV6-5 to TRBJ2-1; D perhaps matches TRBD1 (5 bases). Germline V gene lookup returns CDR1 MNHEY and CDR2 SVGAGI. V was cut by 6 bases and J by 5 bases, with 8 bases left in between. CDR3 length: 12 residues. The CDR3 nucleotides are TGTGCCAGCAGCCGACAGAACAATGAGCAGTTCTTC. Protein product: CASSRQNNEQFF.

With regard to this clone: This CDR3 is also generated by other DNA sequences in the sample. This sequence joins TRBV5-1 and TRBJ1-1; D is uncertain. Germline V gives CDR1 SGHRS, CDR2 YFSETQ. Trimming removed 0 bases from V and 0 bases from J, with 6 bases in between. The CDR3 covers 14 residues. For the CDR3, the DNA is TGCGCCAGCAGCTTGGACAGCCTGAACACTGAAGCTTTCTTT. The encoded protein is CASSLDSLNTEAFF.

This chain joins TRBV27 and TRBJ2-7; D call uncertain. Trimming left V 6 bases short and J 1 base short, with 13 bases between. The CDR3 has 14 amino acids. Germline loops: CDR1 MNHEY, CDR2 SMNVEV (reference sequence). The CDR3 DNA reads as TGTGCCAGCAGCCGCTCGGACGGTTCCTACGAGCAGTACTTC. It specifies CASSRSDGSYEQYF.

The CDR3 region is CASSQDRRSGELFF. CDR3 coding DNA: TGTGCCAGCTCACAAGACAGGCGGAGCGGGGAGCTGTTTTTT. The rearrangement joins TRBV18 to TRBJ2-2; tentatively, D is TRBD1 (6 bases). Germline loops: CDR1 KGHSH, CDR2 LQKENI. The CDR3 runs 14 residues. V lost 4 bases, J lost 7 bases, and 13 bases lay in between.

The CDR3 is CASSRGQETQYF. DNA of the CDR3: TGTGCCAGCAGCAGGGGGCAAGAGACCCAGTACTTC. This sequence joins TRBV11-3 and TRBJ2-5, with D possibly matching TRBD1 (6 bases). Trimming took off 5 bases at V and 2 bases at J, with 6 bases between the two ends. The CDR3 runs 12 residues. CDR1 SGHNT and CDR2 YENEEA come from the germline V gene.

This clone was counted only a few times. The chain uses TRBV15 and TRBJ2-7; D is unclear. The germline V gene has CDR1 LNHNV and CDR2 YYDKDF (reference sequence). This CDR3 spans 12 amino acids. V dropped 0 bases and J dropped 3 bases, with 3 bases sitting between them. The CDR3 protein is CATSRDLYEQYF. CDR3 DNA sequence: TGTGCCACCAGCAGAGATCTCTACGAGCAGTACTTC.

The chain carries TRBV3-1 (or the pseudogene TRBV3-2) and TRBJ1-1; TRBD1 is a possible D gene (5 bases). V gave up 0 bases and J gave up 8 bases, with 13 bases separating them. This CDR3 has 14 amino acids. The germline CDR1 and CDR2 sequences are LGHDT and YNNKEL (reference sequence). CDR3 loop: CASSQEGNRNEAFF. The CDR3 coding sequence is TGTGCCAGCAGCCAAGAGGGGAACAGGAACGAAGCTTTCTTT.

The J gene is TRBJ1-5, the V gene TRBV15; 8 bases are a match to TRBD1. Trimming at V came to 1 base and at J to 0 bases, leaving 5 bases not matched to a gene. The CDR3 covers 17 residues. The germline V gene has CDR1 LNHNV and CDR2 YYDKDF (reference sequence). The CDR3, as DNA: TGTGCCACCAGCAGAGCGGGGACAGGTTTTAGCAATCAGCCCCAGCATTTT. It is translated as CATSRAGTGFSNQPQHF.

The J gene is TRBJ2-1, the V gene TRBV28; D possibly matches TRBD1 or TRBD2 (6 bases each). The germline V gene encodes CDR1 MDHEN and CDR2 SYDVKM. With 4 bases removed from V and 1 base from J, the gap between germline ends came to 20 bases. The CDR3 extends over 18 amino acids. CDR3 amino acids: CASSSLGKGGNSYNEQFF. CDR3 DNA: TGTGCCAGCAGTTCGCTAGGGAAGGGGGGCAATTCCTACAATGAGCAGTTCTTC.

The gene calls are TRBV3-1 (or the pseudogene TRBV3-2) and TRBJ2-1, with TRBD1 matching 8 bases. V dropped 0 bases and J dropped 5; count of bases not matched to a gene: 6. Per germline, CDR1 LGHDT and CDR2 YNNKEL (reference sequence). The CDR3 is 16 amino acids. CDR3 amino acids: CASSQDFGQGHNEQFF. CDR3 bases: TGTGCCAGCAGCCAAGATTTCGGACAGGGTCACAATGAGCAGTTCTTC.

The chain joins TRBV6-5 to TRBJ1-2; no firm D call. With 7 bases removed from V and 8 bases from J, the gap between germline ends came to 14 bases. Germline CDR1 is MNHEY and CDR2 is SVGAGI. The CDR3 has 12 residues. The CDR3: CASTLGNRGYTF. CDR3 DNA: TGTGCCAGCACTCTGGGAAACCGGGGCTACACCTTC.